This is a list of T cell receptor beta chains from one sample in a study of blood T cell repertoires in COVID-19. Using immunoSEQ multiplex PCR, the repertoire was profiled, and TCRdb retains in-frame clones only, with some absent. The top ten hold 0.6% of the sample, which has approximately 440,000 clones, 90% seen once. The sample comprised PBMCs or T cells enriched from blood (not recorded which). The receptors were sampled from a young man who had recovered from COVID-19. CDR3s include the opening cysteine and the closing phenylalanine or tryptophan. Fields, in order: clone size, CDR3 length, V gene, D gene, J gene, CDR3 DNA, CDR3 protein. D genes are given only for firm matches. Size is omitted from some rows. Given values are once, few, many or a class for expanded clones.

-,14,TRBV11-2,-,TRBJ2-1,TGTGCCAGCAGCCTCAGTGGTGCCTACAATGAGCAGTTCTTC,CASSLSGAYNEQFF
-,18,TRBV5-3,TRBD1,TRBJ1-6,TGTGCCAGAAGCTACCGACAGGGACTTTTCTCCTATAATTCACCCCTCCACTTT,CARSYRQGLFSYNSPLHF
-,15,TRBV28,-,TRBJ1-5,TGTGCCAGCAGTTCCCTTCAAGGGGGAAATCAGCCCCAGCATTTT,CASSSLQGGNQPQHF
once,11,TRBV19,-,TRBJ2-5,TGTGCCAGTACCTCTGAAGAGACCCAGTACTTC,CASTSEETQYF
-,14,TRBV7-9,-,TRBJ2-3,TGTGCCAGCAGCTTAGGGGGCACGGCTGATACGCAGTATTTT,CASSLGGTADTQYF
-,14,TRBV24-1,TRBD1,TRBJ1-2,TGTGCCACCAAAGGACAGGGGGCCGTTAGTGGCTACACCTTC,CATKGQGAVSGYTF
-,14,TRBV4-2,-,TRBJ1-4,TGTGCCAGCAGCCAACGGGGAGGTAATGAAAAACTGTTTTTT,CASSQRGGNEKLFF
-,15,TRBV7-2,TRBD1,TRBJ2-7,TGTGCCAGCAGCTTACAGGACAGGGTTTTCTACGAGCAGTACTTC,CASSLQDRVFYEQYF
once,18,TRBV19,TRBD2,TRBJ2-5,TGTGCCAGTAGTATAGATCATGGGAGGCCTAGCGGGAGCGGGACCCAGTACTTC,CASSIDHGRPSGSGTQYF
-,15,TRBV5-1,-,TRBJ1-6,TGCGCCAGCACTCCTGAGGGCTCCTATAATTCACCCCTCCACTTT,CASTPEGSYNSPLHF
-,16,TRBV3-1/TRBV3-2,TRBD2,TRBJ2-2,TGTGCCAGCAGCCGCGGGACTAGCTCGAACACCGGGGAGCTGTTTTTT,CASSRGTSSNTGELFF
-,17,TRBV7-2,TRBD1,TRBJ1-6,TGTGCCAGCAGCTACCGGACAGGGAGCTCCTATAATTCACCCCTCCACTTT,CASSYRTGSSYNSPLHF
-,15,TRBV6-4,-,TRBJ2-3,TGTGCCAGCAGCCAGTGGGGGGGCAGTGCAGATACGCAGTATTTT,CASSQWGGSADTQYF
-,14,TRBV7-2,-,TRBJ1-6,TGTGCCAGCAGCCTACAGGGTTCCAATTCACCCCTCCACTTT,CASSLQGSNSPLHF
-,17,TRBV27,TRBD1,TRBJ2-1,TGTGCCAGCAGTTTATTTACCGGGACAGCATCCTACAATGAGCAGTTCTTC,CASSLFTGTASYNEQFF
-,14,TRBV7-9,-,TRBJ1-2,TGTGCCAGCAGCTCGAGCGGGTTTGGCTATGGCTACACCTTC,CASSSSGFGYGYTF
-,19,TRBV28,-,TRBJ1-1,TGTGCCAGCAGTTTATTAGCGGGCAGGGCGAAAAGGGTGCGCACTGAAGCTTTCTTT,CASSLLAGRAKRVRTEAFF
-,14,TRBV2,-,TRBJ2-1,TGTGCCAGCAGTCCAGGGGTTACCTACAATGAGCAGTTCTTC,CASSPGVTYNEQFF
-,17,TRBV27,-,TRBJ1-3,TGTGCCAGCAGTTCGGCGGGACTGCAACACTCTGGAAACACCATATATTTT,CASSSAGLQHSGNTIYF
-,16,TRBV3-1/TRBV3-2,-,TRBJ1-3,TGTGCCAGCAGCCAAGAAACCGCGCAGGGAAGAAACACCATATATTTT,CASSQETAQGRNTIYF
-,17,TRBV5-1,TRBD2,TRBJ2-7,TGCGCCAGCAGCCCGGACCTTAGCGGGAGGCCGACCTACGAGCAGTACTTC,CASSPDLSGRPTYEQYF